This TCR beta chain appears in the sequencing data of a study of PD-L1 blockade in urothelial cancer. This table comes from immunoSEQ multiplex PCR, and its TCRdb copy is limited to in-frame clones, with some not included. Here the sample spans about 76,000 clones, about nine tenths being singletons. The time point: pretreatment peripheral blood. Each patient supplied 1 to 8 pretreatment and on-treatment samples. V was clipped by 6 bases and J by 3 bases, with 12 bases between them. Germline V gene lookup returns CDR1 SNHLY and CDR2 FYNNEI. The CDR3 spans 13 residues. V and J are TRBV2 and TRBJ2-7; D perhaps matches TRBD1 (5 bases). The receptor comes from a man aged 65-85 years with urothelial cancer. Sequencing used PBMCs, obtained around atezolizumab (anti-PD-L1) treatment. For the CDR3, the DNA is TGTGCCAGCAGCAGAGACACAGGCTACGAGCAGTACTTC. This codes for CASSRDTGYEQYF.